This T cell receptor (beta chain) was recorded in a study of blood T cell repertoires in COVID-19. Study in general: Samples of COVID-19 (acute and convalescent) were obtained from the United States, Italy and Spain.

Germline loops: CDR1 SGHRS, CDR2 YFSETQ. The CDR3 has 20 residues. Trimming at V came to 1 base and at J to 5 bases, leaving 22 bases not matched to a gene. This clone has only one observation. Cohort assignment relied on participant-reported clinical history. In the authors' methods: Amplification with reference gene primers provided the estimates of nucleated cell counts. The data were produced by immunoSEQ multiplex PCR, yet TCRdb's version contains in-frame clones alone and is incomplete. V and J calls and clone size are those listed in that table; D and trimming were worked out from the DNA. The data show around 290,000 clones, roughly 90% seen once.

Sequenced input: PBMCs or T cells enriched from blood (not recorded which). The receptor was isolated from a woman in her twenties or thirties who had recovered from COVID-19. The V call is TRBV5-1, the J call TRBJ2-5; 8 bases line up with TRBD2. The CDR3 sequence: CASSLRSPGLARGSRETQYF. CDR3 nucleotide sequence: TGCGCCAGCAGCTTGAGGTCCCCCGGACTAGCCCGAGGGAGCCGGGAGACCCAGTACTTC.